This TCR beta chain was sequenced in a study of T cell clones after liver transplantation. Study information: TCRbeta sequencing after a pre-transplant mixed lymphocyte reaction identified graft-donor-reactive clones, later tracked in post-transplant blood. Graft-donor-reactive sequences were compared with third-party-reactive TCRbeta sequences from pre-transplant mixed lymphocyte reactions. Tolerant meant at least one year fully off immunosuppression without liver enzymes above twice normal. Blood was drawn pre-transplant, before withdrawal, and after full or failed withdrawal.

The table came from immunoSEQ multiplex PCR; TCRdb's copy has only in-frame clones and leaves some out. The data contain 45,000 to 55,000 clones, roughly 80% of them seen just once; the ten biggest clones take up around 8.5%. The germline gives CDR1 SGDLS, CDR2 YYNGEE. V lost 2 bases, J lost 5 bases, and 2 bases stayed unmatched. This CDR3 has 14 residues. V and J are TRBV9 and TRBJ2-2; 8 bases are shared with TRBD2. The clonotype comes from a human donor who received a liver transplant. The material sequenced was CD4+ T cells from blood, taken before liver transplant. CDR3: CASSVRGETGELFF. CDR3 DNA sequence: TGTGCCAGCAGCGTGCGGGGGGAAACCGGGGAGCTGTTTTTT.